The 9 T cell receptor beta chains in this list originate from one sample, sequenced in a study of T cell responses to AZD1222 COVID-19 vaccine. Using immunoSEQ multiplex PCR, the repertoire was profiled, and TCRdb retains in-frame clones only, with some absent. The sample includes roughly 110,000 clones, roughly 90% of them seen just once. The sample here was peripheral blood, taken on day 0 of AZD1222 vaccination. These receptors all come from an adult in good health.

The table lists this clone with a few counts. The V call is TRBV14, the J call TRBJ1-1; D remains ambiguous. The CDR3 is made up of 13 amino acids. Trimming left V 2 bases short and J 2 bases short, with 6 bases between. In germline, CDR1 is SGHDN, CDR2 FVKESK. CDR3 sequence (DNA): TGTGCCAGCAGCCAAACCAGAAACACTGAAGCTTTCTTT. Translating gives CASSQTRNTEAFF.

In its sample, this clone was seen once. The chain has TRBV4-1 and TRBJ2-7, with 8 bases fitting TRBD1. The trim removed 1 base at V and 7 bases at J, leaving 18 bases unmatched. This CDR3 region has 18 residues. Per germline, CDR1 MGHRA and CDR2 YSYEKL. As DNA, the CDR3 is TGCGCCAGCAGCCAAGGACAGGGGCCTAAGTCTTCTGAGGGGGAGCAGTACTTC. Translating gives CASSQGQGPKSSEGEQYF.

This clone was observed a single time. The chain couples TRBV7-3 to TRBJ1-3; 7 nucleotides line up with TRBD1. CDR1 is SGHTA and CDR2 is FQGTGA in the germline V gene. With V trimmed by 5 bases and J by 0 bases, 4 bases remained unmatched. The CDR3 totals 15 residues. DNA of the CDR3: TGTGCCAGCAGCGACAGGGCCGACTCTGGAAACACCATATATTTT. As protein: CASSDRADSGNTIYF.

The chain employs TRBV6-5 and TRBJ2-7; 7 bases match TRBD1. The CDR3 sequence is 13 residues long. Unmatched junction bases numbered 7, after V lost 11 bases and J lost 0 bases. In germline, CDR1 is MNHEY, CDR2 SVGAGI. DNA for the CDR3: TGTGCCCGAGGACAGGTTAGCTCCTACGAGCAGTACTTC. It yields the protein CARGQVSSYEQYF.

The chain is built from TRBV6-2 or TRBV6-3 and TRBJ2-3; TRBD2 is a possible D gene (6 bases). The CDR3 extends over 18 amino acids. The germline V gene has CDR1 MNHEY and CDR2 SVGEGT. Trimming left V 0 bases short and J 4 bases short, with 20 bases between. In DNA form, the CDR3 reads TGTGCCAGCAGTTACTCGACATCGGGGGAGAGTAGCCCAGATACGCAGTATTTT. Translating gives CASSYSTSGESSPDTQYF.

The chain has TRBV5-6 and TRBJ2-7; 9 nucleotides agree with TRBD1. The length of the CDR3 is 15 residues. V shed 3 bases, J shed 2 bases, and the junction held 6 bases outside the gene matches. Per germline, CDR1 SGHDT and CDR2 YYEEEE. The CDR3 loop is CASSWRTGVAYEQYF. The CDR3 coding sequence is TGTGCCAGCAGCTGGAGGACAGGGGTGGCCTACGAGCAGTACTTC.

This clone was counted a few times. The genes are TRBV5-1 and TRBJ2-2, with D maybe TRBD1 (5 bases). Germline loops: CDR1 SGHRS, CDR2 YFSETQ. Trimming took off 0 bases at V and 3 bases at J, with 15 bases between the two ends. The CDR3 loop spans 17 amino acids. CDR3 sequence (DNA): TGCGCCAGCAGCTTGGTGCAGGGAAGGGCGTACACCGGGGAGCTGTTTTTT. This codes for CASSLVQGRAYTGELFF.

CDR3 coding DNA: TGCGCCAGCAGCCAAGTGGAGACAGGGGGGAATGGCTACACCTTC. Encoded protein: CASSQVETGGNGYTF. This chain joins TRBV4-1 and TRBJ1-2; 9 bases match TRBD1. V lost 1 base, J lost 6 bases, and 6 bases stayed unmatched. Germline V gene sequence: CDR1 MGHRA, CDR2 YSYEKL. The CDR3 spans 15 residues.

V is TRBV7-3 and J is TRBJ2-1; D possibly corresponds to TRBD2 (6 bases). The CDR3 sequence is 15 residues long. Germline CDR1 is SGHTA and CDR2 is FQGTGA. V dropped 1 base and J dropped 1 base, with 8 bases sitting between them. CDR3 in DNA: TGTGCCAGCAGCTTAAGCGGGATTTCCTACAATGAGCAGTTCTTC. Its translation: CASSLSGISYNEQFF.